The 2 T cell receptor beta chains presented below share a single source sample, sequenced in a study of blood T cells in healthy people across ages. Using a J-beta primer mix together with a sample-barcoded 5' primer, a second PCR was run for about 7 to 12 cycles. In TCRdb, the 5' RACE reads were re-called with MiXCR into one record per CDR3 protein. The repertoire holds 540,000 or so distinct CDR3 sequences, with 27% as singletons. The sample comprised blood. The receptors here all came from a woman aged 70-85 years in good health.

The chain recombines TRBV10-3 with TRBJ1-1, with TRBD1 identical over 12 bases. The germline V gene has CDR1 ENHRY and CDR2 SYGVKD. This CDR3 spans 15 amino acids. J lost 3 bases, V lost 6 bases, and 5 bases had no gene match. The CDR3 sequence is CAISRDRGQDTEAFF. The CDR3 nucleotides are TGTGCCATCAGCCGGGACAGGGGGCAGGACACTGAAGCTTTCTTT.

Comments on this clonotype: The junction differs from germline at one of its ends, possibly a read error. The genes are TRBV15 and TRBJ2-1, with TRBD2 matching over 8 bases. The CDR3 is 14 residues long. The germline V gene has CDR1 LNHNV and CDR2 YYDKDF (reference sequence). This CDR3 is CASSGGLTYNEQFF. In DNA, the CDR3 is TGTGCCTCCAGCGGGGGACTAACTTACAATGAGCAGTTCTTC. Full variable domain (remainder filled in from reference TRBV15 and TRBJ2-1): DAMVIQNPRYQVTQFGKPVTLSCSQTLNHNVMYWYQQKSSQAPKLLFHYYDKDFNNEADTPDNFQSRRPNTSFCFLDIRSPGLGDTAMYLCASSGGLTYNEQFFGPGTRLTVL.